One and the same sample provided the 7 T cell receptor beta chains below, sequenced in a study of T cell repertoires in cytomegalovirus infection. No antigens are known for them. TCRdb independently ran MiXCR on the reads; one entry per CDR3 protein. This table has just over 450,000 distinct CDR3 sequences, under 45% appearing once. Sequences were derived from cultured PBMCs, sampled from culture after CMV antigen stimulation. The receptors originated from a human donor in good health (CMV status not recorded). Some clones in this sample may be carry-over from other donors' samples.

Here the CDR3 DNA reads TGTGCCAGCAGCCCGATACTAGTAACCCACGAGCAGTACTTC. Residues: CASSPILVTHEQYF. The chain employs TRBV6-1 and TRBJ2-7; D might be TRBD2 (5 bases). Germline V gives CDR1 MNHNS, CDR2 SASEGT. V lost 6 bases and J lost 5, with 17 bases in between. This CDR3 region has 14 residues.

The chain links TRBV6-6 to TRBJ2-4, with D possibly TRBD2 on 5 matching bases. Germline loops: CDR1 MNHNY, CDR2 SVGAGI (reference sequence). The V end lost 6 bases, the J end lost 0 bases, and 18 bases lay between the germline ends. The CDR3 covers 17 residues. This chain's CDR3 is CASREGGLALAKNIQYF. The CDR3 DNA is TGTGCCAGCAGGGAAGGCGGGCTGGCCCTAGCCAAAAACATTCAGTACTTC.

DNA for the CDR3: TGTGCCAGCAGCCCGGATGGTTACGAGCAGTACTTC. Translating it yields CASSPDGYEQYF. The chain is built from TRBV7-2 and TRBJ2-7; D remains unclear. V lost 5 bases and J 4 bases, leaving 9 bases between the germline ends. Germline CDR1 and CDR2: SGHTA and FQGNSA. The CDR3 contains 12 residues.

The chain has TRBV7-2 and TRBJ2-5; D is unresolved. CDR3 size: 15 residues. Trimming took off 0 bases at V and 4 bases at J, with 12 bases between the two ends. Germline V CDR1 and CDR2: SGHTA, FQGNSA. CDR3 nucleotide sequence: TGTGCCAGCAGCTTAGCGGGGATAGCCGTAGAGACCCAGTACTTC. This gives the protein CASSLAGIAVETQYF.

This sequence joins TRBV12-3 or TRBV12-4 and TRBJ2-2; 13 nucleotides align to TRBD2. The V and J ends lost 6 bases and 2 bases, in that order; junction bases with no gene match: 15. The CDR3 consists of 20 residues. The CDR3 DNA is TGTGCCAGCAGCCCAAGTCCCGGGACTAGCGGGGATGGAAACACCGGGGAGCTGTTTTTT. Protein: CASSPSPGTSGDGNTGELFF.

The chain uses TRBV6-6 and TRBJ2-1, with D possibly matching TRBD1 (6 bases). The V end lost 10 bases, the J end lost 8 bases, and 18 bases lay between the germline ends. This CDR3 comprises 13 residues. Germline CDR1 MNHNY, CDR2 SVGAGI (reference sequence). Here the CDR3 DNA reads TGTGCCACCCTCGCAGGGGTATACGATGAGCAGTTCTTC. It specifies CATLAGVYDEQFF.

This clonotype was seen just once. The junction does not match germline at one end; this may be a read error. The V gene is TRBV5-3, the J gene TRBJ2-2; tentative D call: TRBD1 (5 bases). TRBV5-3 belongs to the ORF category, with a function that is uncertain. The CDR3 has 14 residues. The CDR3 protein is CASSFYQGTGELFF. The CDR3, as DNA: TGTGCCAGCAGCTTCTACCAGGGTACCGGGGAGCTGTTTTTT.